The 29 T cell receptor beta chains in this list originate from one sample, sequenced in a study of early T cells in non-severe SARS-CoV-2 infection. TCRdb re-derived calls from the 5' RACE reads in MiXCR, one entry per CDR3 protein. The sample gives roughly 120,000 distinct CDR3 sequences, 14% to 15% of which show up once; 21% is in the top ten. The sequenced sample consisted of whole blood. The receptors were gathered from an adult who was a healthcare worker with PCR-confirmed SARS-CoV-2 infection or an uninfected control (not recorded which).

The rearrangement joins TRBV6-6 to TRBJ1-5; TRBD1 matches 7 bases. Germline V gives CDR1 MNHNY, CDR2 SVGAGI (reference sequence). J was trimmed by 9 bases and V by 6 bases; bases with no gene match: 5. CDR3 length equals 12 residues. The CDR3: CASSTGVRPQHF. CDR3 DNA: TGTGCCAGCAGCACAGGGGTTAGGCCCCAGCATTTT.

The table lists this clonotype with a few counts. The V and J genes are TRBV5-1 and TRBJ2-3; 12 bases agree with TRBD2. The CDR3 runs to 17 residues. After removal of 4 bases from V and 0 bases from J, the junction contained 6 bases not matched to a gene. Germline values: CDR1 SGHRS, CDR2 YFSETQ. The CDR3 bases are TGCGCCAGCAGCAAGACTAGCGGGGGCCCTAGCACAGATACGCAGTATTTT. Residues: CASSKTSGGPSTDTQYF. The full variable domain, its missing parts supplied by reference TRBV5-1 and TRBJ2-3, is KAGVTQTPRYLIKTRGQQVTLSCSPISGHRSVSWYQQTPGQGLQFLFEYFSETQRNKGNFPGRFSGRQFSNSRSEMNVSTLELGDSALYLCASSKTSGGPSTDTQYFGPGTRLTVL.

This chain's CDR3 is CASSADGFGIYEQYF. The CDR3 nucleotides are TGTGCCAGCAGTGCGGACGGGTTCGGGATTTACGAGCAGTACTTC. The rearrangement links TRBV6-5 to TRBJ2-7; D might be TRBD2 (5 bases). V shed 5 bases and J shed 4 bases, with 18 bases lying between them. This CDR3 is 15 amino acids long. Germline V CDR1 and CDR2: MNHEY, SVGAGI.

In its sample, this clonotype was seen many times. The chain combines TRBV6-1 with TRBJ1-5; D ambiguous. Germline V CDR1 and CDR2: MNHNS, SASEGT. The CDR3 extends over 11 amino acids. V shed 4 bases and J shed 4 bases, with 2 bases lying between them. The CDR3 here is CASSANQPQHF. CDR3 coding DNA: TGTGCCAGCAGTGCGAATCAGCCCCAGCATTTT.

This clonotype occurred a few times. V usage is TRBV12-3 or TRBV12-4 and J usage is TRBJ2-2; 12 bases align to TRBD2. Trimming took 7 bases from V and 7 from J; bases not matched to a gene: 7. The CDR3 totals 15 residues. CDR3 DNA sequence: TGTGCCAGCACTTTGACTAGCGGGGGCCTCGGGGAGCTGTTTTTT. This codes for CASTLTSGGLGELFF.

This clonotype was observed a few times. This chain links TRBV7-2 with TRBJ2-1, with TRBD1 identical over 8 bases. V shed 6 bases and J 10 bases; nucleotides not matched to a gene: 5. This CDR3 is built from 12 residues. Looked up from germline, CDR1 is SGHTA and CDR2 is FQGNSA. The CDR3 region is CASSFTGGEQFF. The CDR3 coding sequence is TGTGCCAGCAGTTTTACAGGGGGAGAGCAGTTCTTC.

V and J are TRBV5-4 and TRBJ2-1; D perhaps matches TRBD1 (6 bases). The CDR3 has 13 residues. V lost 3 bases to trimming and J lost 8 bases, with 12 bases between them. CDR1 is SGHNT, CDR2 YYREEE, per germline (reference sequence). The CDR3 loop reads CASSSQGSDEQFF. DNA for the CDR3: TGTGCCAGCAGCTCACAGGGATCGGATGAGCAGTTCTTC. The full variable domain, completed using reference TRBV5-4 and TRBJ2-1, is ETGVTQSPTHLIKTRGQQVTLRCSSQSGHNTVSWYQQALGQGPQFIFQYYREEENGRGNFPPRFSGLQFPNYSSELNVNALELDDSALYLCASSSQGSDEQFFGPGTRLTVL.

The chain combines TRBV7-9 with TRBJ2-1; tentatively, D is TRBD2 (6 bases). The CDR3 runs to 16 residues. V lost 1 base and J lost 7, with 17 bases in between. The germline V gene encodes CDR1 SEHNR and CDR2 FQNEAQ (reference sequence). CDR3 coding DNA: TGTGCCAGCAGCTTAGAAGTCATCTCCGCGGGGAATGAGCAGTTCTTC. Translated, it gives CASSLEVISAGNEQFF.

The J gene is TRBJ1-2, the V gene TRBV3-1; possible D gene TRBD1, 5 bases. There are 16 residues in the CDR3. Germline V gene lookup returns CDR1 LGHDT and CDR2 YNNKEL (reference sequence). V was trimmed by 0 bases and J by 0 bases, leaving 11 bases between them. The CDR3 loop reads CASSQDWGSSNYGYTF. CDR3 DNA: TGTGCCAGCAGCCAAGATTGGGGCAGTTCTAACTATGGCTACACCTTC.

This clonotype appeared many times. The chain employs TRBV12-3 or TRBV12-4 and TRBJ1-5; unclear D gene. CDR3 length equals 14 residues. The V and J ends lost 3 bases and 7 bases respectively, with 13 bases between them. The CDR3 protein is CASSFDREHQPQHF. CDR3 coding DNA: TGTGCCAGCAGTTTTGACCGCGAACACCAGCCCCAGCATTTT.

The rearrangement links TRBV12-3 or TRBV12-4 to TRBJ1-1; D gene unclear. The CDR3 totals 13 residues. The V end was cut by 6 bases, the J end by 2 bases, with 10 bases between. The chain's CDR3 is CASRPGFNTEAFF. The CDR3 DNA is TGTGCCAGCAGGCCAGGCTTTAACACTGAAGCTTTCTTT.

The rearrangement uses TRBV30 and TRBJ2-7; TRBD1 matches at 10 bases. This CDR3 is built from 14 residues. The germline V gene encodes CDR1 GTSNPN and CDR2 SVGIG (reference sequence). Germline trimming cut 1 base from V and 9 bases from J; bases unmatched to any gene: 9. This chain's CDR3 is CAWSGSTGGRAQYF. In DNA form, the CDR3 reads TGTGCCTGGAGTGGGTCGACAGGGGGCAGGGCGCAGTACTTC.

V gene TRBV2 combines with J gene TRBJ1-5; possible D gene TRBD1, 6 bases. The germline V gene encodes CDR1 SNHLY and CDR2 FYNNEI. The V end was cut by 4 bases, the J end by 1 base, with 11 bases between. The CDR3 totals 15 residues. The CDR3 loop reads CASSAYQGSNQPQHF. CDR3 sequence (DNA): TGTGCCAGCAGTGCCTATCAGGGGAGCAATCAGCCCCAGCATTTT.

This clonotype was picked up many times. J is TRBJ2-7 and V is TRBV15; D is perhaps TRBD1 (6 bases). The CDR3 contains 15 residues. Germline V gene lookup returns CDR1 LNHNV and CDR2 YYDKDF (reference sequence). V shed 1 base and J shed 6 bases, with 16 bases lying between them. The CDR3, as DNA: TGTGCCACCAGCAGAGTGAAAGCTACAGGGCGCGAGCAGTACTTC. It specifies CATSRVKATGREQYF.

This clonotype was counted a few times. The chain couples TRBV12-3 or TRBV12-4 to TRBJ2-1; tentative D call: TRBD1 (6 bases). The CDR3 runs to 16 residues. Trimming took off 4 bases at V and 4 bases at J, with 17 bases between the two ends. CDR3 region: CASSWGHGFGYNEQFF. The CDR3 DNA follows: TGTGCCAGCAGTTGGGGGCACGGGTTTGGGTACAATGAGCAGTTCTTC.

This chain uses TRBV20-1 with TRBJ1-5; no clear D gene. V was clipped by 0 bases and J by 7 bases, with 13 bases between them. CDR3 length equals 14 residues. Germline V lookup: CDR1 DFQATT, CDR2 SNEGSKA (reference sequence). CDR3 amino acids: CSARDREGRQPQHF. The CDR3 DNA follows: TGCAGTGCTAGAGATAGGGAGGGAAGGCAGCCCCAGCATTTT.

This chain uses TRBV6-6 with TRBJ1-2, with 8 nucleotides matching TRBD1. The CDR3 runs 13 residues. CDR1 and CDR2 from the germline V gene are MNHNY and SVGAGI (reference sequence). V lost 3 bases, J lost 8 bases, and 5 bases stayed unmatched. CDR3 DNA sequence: TGTGCCAGCAGTTATCAGGGGGCGCTGGGCTACACCTTC. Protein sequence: CASSYQGALGYTF.

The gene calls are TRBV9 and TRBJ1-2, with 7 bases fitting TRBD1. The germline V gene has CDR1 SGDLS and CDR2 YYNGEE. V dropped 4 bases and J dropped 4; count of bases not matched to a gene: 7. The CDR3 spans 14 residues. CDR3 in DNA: TGTGCCAGCAGCCCCGGGACAGCAGGCTATGGCTACACCTTC. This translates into CASSPGTAGYGYTF.

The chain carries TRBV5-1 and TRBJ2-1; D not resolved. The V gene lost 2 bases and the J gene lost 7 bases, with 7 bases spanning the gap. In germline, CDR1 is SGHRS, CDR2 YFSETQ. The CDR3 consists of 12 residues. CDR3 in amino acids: CASSFSLNEQFF. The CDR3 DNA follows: TGCGCCAGCAGCTTTTCCCTTAATGAGCAGTTCTTC.

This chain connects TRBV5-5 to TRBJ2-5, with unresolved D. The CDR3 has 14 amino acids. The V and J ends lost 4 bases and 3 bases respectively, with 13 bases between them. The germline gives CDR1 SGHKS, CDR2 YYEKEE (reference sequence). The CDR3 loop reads CASSLPDGKETQYF. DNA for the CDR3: TGTGCCAGCAGCCTACCGGACGGAAAAGAGACCCAGTACTTC.

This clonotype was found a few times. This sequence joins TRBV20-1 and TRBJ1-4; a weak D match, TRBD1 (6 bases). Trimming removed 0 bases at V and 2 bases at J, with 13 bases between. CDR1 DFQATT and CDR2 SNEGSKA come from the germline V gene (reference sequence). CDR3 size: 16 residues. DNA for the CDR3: TGCAGTGCTAGAGATCCCAGGGGTGATACTAATGAAAAACTGTTTTTT. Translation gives CSARDPRGDTNEKLFF.

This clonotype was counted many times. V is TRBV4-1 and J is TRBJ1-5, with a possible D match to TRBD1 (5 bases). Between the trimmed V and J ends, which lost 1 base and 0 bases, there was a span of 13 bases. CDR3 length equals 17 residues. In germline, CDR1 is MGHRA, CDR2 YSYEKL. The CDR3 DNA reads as TGCGCCAGCAGCCAAGGCCTCGGGACCTATAGCAATCAGCCCCAGCATTTT. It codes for CASSQGLGTYSNQPQHF.

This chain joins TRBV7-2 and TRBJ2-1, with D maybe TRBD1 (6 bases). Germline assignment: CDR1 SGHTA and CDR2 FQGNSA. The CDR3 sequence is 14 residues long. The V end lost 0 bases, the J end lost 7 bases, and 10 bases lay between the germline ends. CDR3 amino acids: CASSLARQANEQFF. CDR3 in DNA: TGTGCCAGCAGCTTAGCCAGACAGGCGAATGAGCAGTTCTTC.

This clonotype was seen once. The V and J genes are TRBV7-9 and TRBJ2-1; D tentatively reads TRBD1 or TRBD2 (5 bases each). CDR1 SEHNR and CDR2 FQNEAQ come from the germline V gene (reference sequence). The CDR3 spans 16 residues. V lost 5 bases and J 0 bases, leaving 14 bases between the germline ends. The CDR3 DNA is TGTGCCAGCAGCCCCACGAGGGGCCTCTCCTACAATGAGCAGTTCTTC. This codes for CASSPTRGLSYNEQFF. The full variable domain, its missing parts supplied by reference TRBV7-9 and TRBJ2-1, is DTGVSQNPRHKITKRGQNVTFRCDPISEHNRLYWYRQTLGQGPEFLTYFQNEAQLEKSRLLSDRFSAERPKGSFSTLEIQRTEQGDSAMYLCASSPTRGLSYNEQFFGPGTRLTVL.

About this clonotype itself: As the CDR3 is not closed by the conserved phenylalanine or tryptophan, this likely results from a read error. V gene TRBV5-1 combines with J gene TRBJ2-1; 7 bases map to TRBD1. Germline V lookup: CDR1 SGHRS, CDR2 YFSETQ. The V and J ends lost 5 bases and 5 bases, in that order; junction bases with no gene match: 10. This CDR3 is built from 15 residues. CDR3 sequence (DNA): TGCGCCAGCAGTCTACAGGGGAATTCACACAATGAGCAGTTCTCC. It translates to CASSLQGNSHNEQFS.

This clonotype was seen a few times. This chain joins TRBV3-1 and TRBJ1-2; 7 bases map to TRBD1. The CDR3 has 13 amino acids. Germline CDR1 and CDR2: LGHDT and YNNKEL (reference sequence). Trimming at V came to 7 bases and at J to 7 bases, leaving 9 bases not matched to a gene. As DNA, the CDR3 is TGTGCCAGCACCCGCAGGGGGGCTGGTGGCTACACCTTC. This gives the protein CASTRRGAGGYTF. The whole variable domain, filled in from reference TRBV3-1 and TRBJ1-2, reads DTAVSQTPKYLVTQMGNDKSIKCEQNLGHDTMYWYKQDSKKFLKIMFSYNNKELIINETVPNRFSPKSPDKAHLNLHINSLELGDSAVYFCASTRRGAGGYTFGSGTRLTVV.

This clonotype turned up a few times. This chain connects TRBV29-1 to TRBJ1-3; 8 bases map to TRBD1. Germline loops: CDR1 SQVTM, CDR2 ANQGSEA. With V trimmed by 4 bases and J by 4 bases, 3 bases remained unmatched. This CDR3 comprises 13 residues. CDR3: CSVVPGGGNTIYF. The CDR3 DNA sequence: TGCAGCGTTGTTCCAGGGGGCGGAAACACCATATATTTT.

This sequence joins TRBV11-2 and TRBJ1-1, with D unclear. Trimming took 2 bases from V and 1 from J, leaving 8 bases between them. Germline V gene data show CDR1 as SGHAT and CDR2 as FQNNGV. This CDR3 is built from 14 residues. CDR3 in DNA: TGTGCCAGCAGCTTACAGGTTCGGAACACTGAAGCTTTCTTT. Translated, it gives CASSLQVRNTEAFF.

CDR3 DNA: TGTGCCAGCAGTTTATGGACAGGGGACAATGAGCAGTTCTTC. Translated: CASSLWTGDNEQFF. V gene TRBV27 combines with J gene TRBJ2-1; 9 positions match TRBD1. The germline CDR1 and CDR2 sequences are MNHEY and SMNVEV (reference sequence). The junction had 0 bases not matched to a gene; V was cut back by 1 base and J by 5 bases. This CDR3 comprises 14 residues.